Following are 21 T cell receptor beta chains from one sample sequenced in a study of cytomegalovirus exposure and HLA in healthy donors. Primers: 60 Vbeta forward and 13 Jbeta reverse. Sequencing was performed with immunoSEQ multiplex PCR; in TCRdb, only in-frame clones are kept and a portion is missing. The data contain about 160,000 clones, about 80% of them singletons. The specimen sequenced was PBMCs. Receptors originate from a man younger than 45 in good health and CMV-seropositive.

This clone was observed a handful of times. The rearrangement joins TRBV7-9 to TRBJ2-7; maybe TRBD1 (5 bases). The CDR3 consists of 11 residues. V was pared by 10 bases and J by 5 bases, with 12 bases between. Germline lookup yields CDR1 SEHNR and CDR2 FQNEAQ (reference sequence). The CDR3 coding sequence is TGTGCCACGCAGGGTACCCACGAGCAGTACTTC. It codes for CATQGTHEQYF.

This clone was counted a single time. V is TRBV11-2 and J is TRBJ2-7; 12 bases align to TRBD2. The length of the CDR3 is 16 residues. J gave up 1 base and V 5 bases, and 6 bases lay outside the gene matches. CDR1 is SGHAT and CDR2 is FQNNGV in the germline V gene. For the CDR3, the DNA is TGTGCCAGCAGCCCCCGGACTAGCGGGGAGTCCTACGAGCAGTACTTC. Encoded protein: CASSPRTSGESYEQYF.

The J gene is TRBJ2-7, the V gene TRBV9, with TRBD1 identical over 7 bases. The CDR3 is 14 residues long. The V gene end was trimmed by 0 bases and the J gene end by 2 bases; junction bases not matched to a gene: 2. Germline loops: CDR1 SGDLS, CDR2 YYNGEE. CDR3: CASSVEGAPYEQYF. The CDR3 DNA sequence: TGTGCCAGCAGCGTAGAGGGGGCCCCCTACGAGCAGTACTTC.

The chain has TRBV10-1 and TRBJ2-7; D unresolved. V was pared by 2 bases and J by 3 bases, with 20 bases between. CDR3 size: 17 residues. Germline CDR1 reads WNHNN; CDR2 reads SYGVQD (reference sequence). CDR3 region: CASSEQRPESSYYEQYF. CDR3 nucleotides: TGCGCCAGCAGTGAGCAGCGACCTGAGTCTTCTTACTACGAGCAGTACTTC.

The chain uses TRBV11-1 and TRBJ2-5; TRBD2 matches at 9 bases. The germline V gene has CDR1 SGHAT and CDR2 FQDESV (reference sequence). The CDR3 covers 16 residues. Trimming at V came to 5 bases and at J to 4 bases, leaving 11 bases not matched to a gene. In DNA, the CDR3 is TGTGCCAGCAGCCCCCGTGGTCGCGGGGGGGGAGAGACCCAGTACTTC. This gives the protein CASSPRGRGGGETQYF.

The genes are TRBV11-2 and TRBJ1-1, with TRBD1 as a possible D gene (6 bases). V gave up 2 bases and J gave up 1 base, with 8 bases separating them. CDR1 and CDR2 from the germline V gene are SGHAT and FQNNGV. This CDR3 contains 14 residues. CDR3 nucleotides: TGTGCCAGCAGCTTAAGGGGGACGAACACTGAAGCTTTCTTT. Its translation is CASSLRGTNTEAFF.

The V call is TRBV7-3, the J call TRBJ2-1, with 7 bases that match TRBD2. Germline trimming cut 5 bases from V and 0 bases from J; bases unmatched to any gene: 7. From germline, CDR1 is SGHTA and CDR2 FQGTGA. The CDR3 loop spans 16 amino acids. Written as DNA, the CDR3 is TGTGCCAGCAGCCAACCTAGCGGCAGCTCCTACAATGAGCAGTTCTTC. Translating gives CASSQPSGSSYNEQFF.

The genes are TRBV7-8 and TRBJ1-1; D possibly corresponds to TRBD1 (5 bases). Trimming removed 3 bases at V and 3 bases at J, with 11 bases between. The germline V gene has CDR1 SGHVS and CDR2 FQNEAQ. This CDR3 region has 14 residues. CDR3 sequence reads: CASSLGGADTEAFF. CDR3 nucleotide sequence: TGTGCCAGCAGCTTGGGAGGGGCCGACACTGAAGCTTTCTTT.

The rearrangement uses TRBV4-1 and TRBJ2-1; D unresolved. The CDR3 runs 13 residues. V shed 5 bases and J shed 8 bases, with 13 bases lying between them. Germline V gene lookup returns CDR1 MGHRA and CDR2 YSYEKL. The CDR3 coding sequence is TGCGCCAGCAGCGAGTGGGTTCGGGATGAGCAGTTCTTC. Its translation is CASSEWVRDEQFF.

The chain has TRBV28 and TRBJ2-5; D not resolved. The J call is in doubt because the DNA end fits TRBJ2-7 better. This CDR3 has 12 amino acids. Germline assignment: CDR1 MDHEN and CDR2 SYDVKM. The CDR3 coding sequence is TGTGCCAGCAGTTTAGTGGGCTACGAGCAGTACTTC. Amino acids: CASSLVGYEQYF.

The chain uses TRBV5-6 and TRBJ2-3, with 7 bases identical to TRBD2. V lost 4 bases and J lost 0; bases outside the gene matches: 8. The CDR3 contains 16 residues. Germline CDR1 and CDR2: SGHDT and YYEEEE. CDR3 protein: CASSPGGFTSTDTQYF. CDR3 bases: TGTGCCAGCAGCCCCGGGGGGTTCACTAGCACAGATACGCAGTATTTT.

The genes are TRBV28 and TRBJ1-4; 7 positions agree with TRBD1. The CDR3 is made up of 16 amino acids. After removal of 6 bases from V and 3 bases from J, the junction contained 10 bases not matched to a gene. CDR1 MDHEN and CDR2 SYDVKM come from the germline V gene. The chain's CDR3 is CASSGDNRGANEKLFF. The CDR3, as DNA: TGTGCCAGCAGCGGAGATAACAGGGGTGCTAATGAAAAACTGTTTTTT.

The V gene is TRBV5-6, the J gene TRBJ1-2; weak D call: TRBD1 (5 bases). The CDR3 has 13 amino acids. Germline V gives CDR1 SGHDT, CDR2 YYEEEE. Between the trimmed V and J ends, which lost 0 bases and 13 bases, there was a span of 16 bases. This chain's CDR3 is CASSLGRTPFFTF. Written as DNA, the CDR3 is TGTGCCAGCAGCTTGGGTCGGACACCTTTTTTCACCTTC.

V usage is TRBV11-1 and J usage is TRBJ1-5; D is unresolved. The germline V and J ends were trimmed by 3 bases and 6 bases, with 9 bases remaining between them. CDR3 size: 13 residues. From germline, CDR1 is SGHAT and CDR2 FQDESV (reference sequence). The CDR3 region has the DNA TGTGCCAGCAGCTTGGGTGGCGGTCAGCCCCAGCATTTT. Translation: CASSLGGGQPQHF.

The V and J genes are TRBV6-5 and TRBJ1-4; D possibly corresponds to TRBD1 (6 bases). The CDR3 length is 15 residues. Deletions cut 2 bases from V and 6 bases from J, with 13 bases between. Germline V gene lookup returns CDR1 MNHEY and CDR2 SVGAGI. CDR3 region: CASSYATGYDEKLFF. The CDR3 DNA reads as TGTGCCAGCAGTTACGCTACAGGGTATGATGAAAAACTGTTTTTT.

The genes are TRBV15 and TRBJ2-2; the match to TRBD2 covers 8 bases. Germline lookup yields CDR1 LNHNV and CDR2 YYDKDF (reference sequence). The CDR3 is made up of 20 amino acids. V shed 5 bases, J shed 0 bases, and the junction held 17 bases outside the gene matches. The CDR3 spells CATSSRGVGRGPANTGELFF. The CDR3 nucleotides read TGTGCCACCAGCTCGCGGGGGGTGGGGCGGGGGCCCGCGAACACCGGGGAGCTGTTTTTT.

The J gene is TRBJ2-5, the V gene TRBV4-3; the D gene is possibly TRBD1 (5 bases). The CDR3 has 16 residues. Trimming stripped 0 bases from V and 1 base from J, with 12 bases between. Germline loops: CDR1 LGHNA, CDR2 YSLEER. For the CDR3, the DNA is TGCGCCAGCAGCCAAGATCCCATAGGGGTCCAAGAGACCCAGTACTTC. It translates to CASSQDPIGVQETQYF.

This rearrangement joins TRBV2 to TRBJ1-1; D might be TRBD1 (5 bases). This CDR3 spans 15 amino acids. Germline values: CDR1 SNHLY, CDR2 FYNNEI. Trimming pared 7 bases from V and 1 base from J, leaving 16 bases between. The CDR3 loop is CASKFEQVSNTEAFF. CDR3 DNA: TGTGCCAGCAAATTCGAACAGGTCTCGAACACTGAAGCTTTCTTT.

This clone has a count of ten or more. The V gene is TRBV6-1, the J gene TRBJ2-1; D unclear. The ends were cut back, 0 bases at V and 6 bases at J, with 12 bases in the middle. Germline V gene lookup returns CDR1 MNHNS and CDR2 SASEGT. This CDR3 is built from 15 residues. DNA of the CDR3: TGTGCCAGCAGTGAAGCGGAGACGGCCCCCAATGAGCAGTTCTTC. Protein sequence: CASSEAETAPNEQFF.

The chain links TRBV7-2 to TRBJ2-6; the D is unclear. CDR3 length: 15 amino acids. V lost 4 bases to trimming and J lost 2 bases, with 9 bases between them. Germline-derived CDR1 and CDR2 are SGHTA and FQGNSA. The CDR3 bases are TGTGCCAGCAGCTCAGCCCACACTGGGGCCAACGTCCTGACTTTC. Its protein is CASSSAHTGANVLTF.

The V call is TRBV10-1, the J call TRBJ1-2; a possible D gene is TRBD1 (6 bases). The germline gives CDR1 WNHNN, CDR2 SYGVQD (reference sequence). The CDR3 runs 15 residues. V dropped 7 bases and J dropped 4 bases, with 19 bases sitting between them. This CDR3 reads CASTLGGGASYGYTF. For the CDR3, the DNA is TGCGCCAGCACCTTGGGGGGGGGCGCCTCCTATGGCTACACCTTC.